This T cell receptor beta chain came from a study of blood T cell repertoires in COVID-19 (TCRdb year 2020). Describing the broader study: Samples covering the acute and convalescent phases of COVID-19 were provided by collaborators in the United States, Italy and Spain. Subjects who had been exposed to COVID-19, were actively infected with it, or had recovered from it provided the deeply sampled blood TCRbeta repertoires that made up the dataset. The samples were drawn from the first 160 participants of the ongoing ImmuneRACE study and from 1,254 subjects provided by 6 global collaborators. The repertoires were released in a freely available public database meant as a resource for research on the immune response to SARS-CoV-2. The sample metadata nearly always contained a de-identified subject ID, COVID-19 status, age in years and sex. The material from the prospective study consisted of cDNA or gDNA derived from T cells, B-cell-depleted T cells, or PBMCs. HLA class I and class II types, where available, came from metadata supplied by the sample provider rather than from assay-based typing.

Whole blood was collected in K2EDTA tubes by collaborating institutions according to the institutions' own protocols. For TCRbeta analysis, collaborators shipped samples as frozen whole blood, isolated PBMCs, or DNA extracted from either of those sample types. What the authors observed across the whole study: The amount of clinical and demographic metadata varied by source and participant and was provided uncurated.

Spanning cysteine to phenylalanine, the CDR3 consists of 11 amino acids. Only the CDR3 portion is preserved as DNA: 33 bases, with reading frame beginning at the first base. The V end loses 6 bases and the J end loses 5 bases, and a stretch of 5 bases separates them. The germline V gene (reference sequence) gives CDR1 as DFQATT and CDR2 as SNEGSKA. A remark on this clone: No cognate antigen has been identified for it. No base quality information exists; no much larger clone differs at one position.

TCRbeta CDR3 regions were amplified from genomic DNA using the immunoSEQ Assay, a bias-controlled multiplex PCR. The study's own analysis went as follows. Nucleated cell counts per sample were estimated from amplification of reference gene primers within the assay. To quantify the absolute abundance of each unique TCRbeta CDR3 rearrangement, sequence reads were collapsed and filtered. Productive Simpson clonality was computed per sample as the square root of Simpson's diversity index over productive rearrangements. TCRdb took this table from immuneACCESS and kept in-frame rearrangements with V and J called. Such tables lack part of the clones; where checked against another copy, unresolved V genes explain under half of the gap, and the rest is unexplained. V, J and clone size are those of that table, while D and trimming were read from the DNA. The sample table shows 150,000 to 200,000 clones, and approximately 82% are seen once. The ten most abundant clones make up roughly 10% of the sample.

Sequenced material: peripheral blood. In this chain, TRBV20-1 is recombined with TRBJ1-6, with the D gene uncertain. The clonotype comes from a woman aged 80 or over with active or convalescent COVID-19. The DNA reads TGCAGTGCGAGGGATAATTCACCCCTCCACTTT. The encoded protein is CSARDNSPLHF.